Below, 20 T cell receptor beta chains from the same sample are listed, as sequenced in a study of vaccination effects on CD4 cells after COVID-19. Sequencing was performed with immunoSEQ multiplex PCR; in TCRdb, only in-frame clones are kept and a portion is missing. Of tens of thousands of clones listed, around 63% are singletons. The culture ran for roughly 10 days before CD4+ T cells were isolated. Which antigens these TCRs recognize remains unknown. The specimen was CD4+ T cells from PBMCs cultured without peptide, collected before COVID-19 vaccination. These receptors originate from a human donor who received a COVID-19 vaccine.

The chain is built from TRBV6-5 and TRBJ2-4, with D perhaps being TRBD1 or TRBD2 (5 bases each). CDR1 and CDR2 from the germline V gene are MNHEY and SVGAGI. V lost 3 bases, J lost 4 bases, and 13 bases lay in between. The CDR3 consists of 15 residues. In nucleotides, the CDR3 is TGTGCCAGCAGTTATGGGGGAGCGAGGAAAAACATTCAGTACTTC. It specifies CASSYGGARKNIQYF.

The table lists this clone with a few counts. V usage is TRBV30 and J usage is TRBJ1-2, with D perhaps matching TRBD1 (5 bases). Germline assignment: CDR1 GTSNPN and CDR2 SVGIG (reference sequence). Trimming shortened V by 6 bases and J by 2 bases, and 13 bases separated the two germline ends. This CDR3 has 13 residues. CDR3 protein: CACPRGRNYGYTF. Here the CDR3 DNA reads TGTGCCTGCCCGCGGGGGAGAAACTATGGCTACACCTTC.

The chain carries TRBV27 and TRBJ1-5, with 10 bases matching TRBD1. V shed 3 bases, J shed 7 bases, and the junction held 6 bases outside the gene matches. Germline-derived CDR1 and CDR2 are MNHEY and SMNVEV (reference sequence). This CDR3 has 15 amino acids. For the CDR3, the DNA is TGTGCCAGCAGTTTTCTCGGGACAGGGGACCAGCCCCAGCATTTT. Residues: CASSFLGTGDQPQHF.

V and J are TRBV7-2 and TRBJ1-1; D may be TRBD1 (6 bases). The germline gives CDR1 SGHTA, CDR2 FQGNSA. The germline V and J ends were trimmed by 3 bases and 3 bases, with 8 bases remaining between them. This CDR3 is 13 amino acids long. The CDR3 nucleotides are TGTGCCAGCAGCTTGCAGGGGCACACTGAAGCTTTCTTT. This gives the protein CASSLQGHTEAFF.

The genes are TRBV20-1 and TRBJ2-1, with D possibly TRBD2 on 5 matching bases. The CDR3 totals 17 residues. From germline, CDR1 is DFQATT and CDR2 SNEGSKA (reference sequence). The V end was cut by 6 bases, the J end by 5 bases, with 26 bases between. In DNA form, the CDR3 reads TGCAGTGCCAGTGGCAGTTGGGCGATCGGGAAGAACAATGAGCAGTTCTTC. Its protein is CSASGSWAIGKNNEQFF.

This chain links TRBV5-8 with TRBJ2-7; weak D call: TRBD2 (6 bases). Germline loops: CDR1 SGHTS, CDR2 YDEGEE. This CDR3 has 13 amino acids. Trimming removed 4 bases from V and 3 bases from J, with 11 bases in between. CDR3 DNA: TGTGCCAGCAGCCAGCAGGGAGGCTACGAGCAGTACTTC. Amino acid sequence: CASSQQGGYEQYF.

This clone was seen a single time. The chain has TRBV12-5 and TRBJ2-7, with TRBD1 matching over 9 bases. After removal of 0 bases from V and 4 bases from J, the junction contained 7 bases not matched to a gene. Germline V gene lookup returns CDR1 LGHNT and CDR2 FRNRAP. This CDR3 region has 16 residues. The CDR3 protein is CASGLVGDRVRYEQYF. CDR3 nucleotide sequence: TGTGCTAGTGGTTTGGTTGGGGACAGGGTAAGATACGAGCAGTACTTC.

The chain carries TRBV2 and TRBJ2-1; 12 nucleotides line up with TRBD2. This CDR3 is built from 17 residues. Germline values: CDR1 SNHLY, CDR2 FYNNEI. After removal of 4 bases from V and 5 bases from J, the junction contained 9 bases not matched to a gene. The CDR3 region is CASSVGRLAGGNNEQFF. Written as DNA, the CDR3 is TGTGCCAGCAGTGTCGGTCGGCTAGCGGGGGGGAACAATGAGCAGTTCTTC.

The chain uses TRBV5-1 and TRBJ2-7; D call uncertain. Per germline, CDR1 SGHRS and CDR2 YFSETQ. V lost 5 bases and J 4 bases, leaving 7 bases between the germline ends. The CDR3 runs 11 residues. The CDR3 protein is CASSRGYEQYF. DNA for the CDR3: TGCGCCAGCAGTCGCGGTTACGAGCAGTACTTC.

The gene calls are TRBV5-4 and TRBJ2-1, with 8 bases that match TRBD2. The V gene end was trimmed by 0 bases and the J gene end by 3 bases; junction bases not matched to a gene: 8. Germline V gene data show CDR1 as SGHNT and CDR2 as YYREEE (reference sequence). The CDR3 is made up of 17 amino acids. Written as DNA, the CDR3 is TGTGCCAGCAGCTTGGAGGGCGGGACTAGGTACTACAATGAGCAGTTCTTC. This sequence encodes CASSLEGGTRYYNEQFF.

The chain links TRBV7-9 to TRBJ1-6; TRBD1 might be the D (6 bases). Deletions cut 1 base from V and 5 bases from J, with 12 bases between. The CDR3 is 16 amino acids. The germline CDR1 and CDR2 sequences are SEHNR and FQNEAQ (reference sequence). The CDR3 loop is CASSLGGGLNNSPLHF. The CDR3 bases are TGTGCCAGCAGCTTAGGAGGGGGGCTAAATAATTCACCCCTCCACTTT.

The V gene is TRBV27, the J gene TRBJ2-7; tentatively, D is TRBD1 (5 bases). The CDR3 is made up of 14 amino acids. Germline CDR1 reads MNHEY; CDR2 reads SMNVEV (reference sequence). Trimming removed 2 bases from V and 7 bases from J, with 15 bases in between. CDR3 sequence reads: CASSLSARAREQYF. For the CDR3, the DNA is TGTGCCAGCAGTTTAAGTGCCAGGGCACGGGAGCAGTACTTC.

CDR3 amino acids: CASSSTGIGYTF. As DNA, the CDR3 is TGTGCCAGCAGCTCGACAGGGATCGGCTACACCTTC. The chain recombines TRBV7-8 with TRBJ1-2, with 7 bases identical to TRBD1. The length of the CDR3 is 12 residues. Per the germline V gene, CDR1 is SGHVS and CDR2 is FQNEAQ. The ends lost 4 bases at V and 8 bases at J; junction bases unmatched: 4.

V usage is TRBV30 and J usage is TRBJ2-5, with 7 bases aligning to TRBD2. The CDR3 sequence is 13 residues long. Germline V gene data show CDR1 as GTSNPN and CDR2 as SVGIG (reference sequence). The V gene end was trimmed by 5 bases and the J gene end by 5 bases; junction bases not matched to a gene: 8. CDR3 amino acids: CAWSGHSGETQYF. In DNA form, the CDR3 reads TGTGCCTGGTCCGGCCATAGCGGGGAGACCCAGTACTTC.

This sequence joins TRBV7-2 and TRBJ2-1, with TRBD2 as a possible D gene (7 bases). The ends were cut back, 5 bases at V and 6 bases at J, with 20 bases in the middle. The CDR3 sequence is 16 residues long. Germline loops: CDR1 SGHTA, CDR2 FQGNSA. CDR3 coding DNA: TGTGCCAGCAGCCCACAAGGGGGTAGGGGGGGCAATGAGCAGTTCTTC. Amino acid sequence: CASSPQGGRGGNEQFF.

The table lists this clone with a few counts. This sequence joins TRBV5-1 and TRBJ1-2, with TRBD1 matching over 7 bases. CDR1 is SGHRS, CDR2 YFSETQ, per germline. V was pared by 1 base and J by 8 bases, with 8 bases of the junction left unmatched. CDR3 length: 14 amino acids. CDR3 DNA sequence: TGCGCCAGCAGCTTGTCAGACAGGGCAGGCGGCTACACCTTC. Its protein is CASSLSDRAGGYTF.

The CDR3 protein is CASRWTEESEAFF. The CDR3, as DNA: TGTGCCAGCAGATGGACAGAGGAATCTGAAGCTTTCTTT. The chain couples TRBV6-4 to TRBJ1-1; D perhaps matches TRBD1 (6 bases). The CDR3 totals 13 residues. The germline CDR1 and CDR2 sequences are MRHNA and SNTAGT. The ends were cut back, 6 bases at V and 6 bases at J, with 14 bases in the middle.

The chain employs TRBV5-1 and TRBJ1-2; 11 bases line up with TRBD1. Losses at the gene ends were 4 bases for V and 5 bases for J; bases not matched to a gene: 4. The CDR3 loop spans 14 amino acids. Germline CDR1 is SGHRS and CDR2 is YFSETQ. CDR3 protein: CASSAGTGGYGYTF. CDR3 nucleotide sequence: TGCGCCAGCAGCGCCGGGACAGGGGGGTATGGCTACACCTTC.

The gene calls are TRBV3-1 (or the pseudogene TRBV3-2) and TRBJ1-2, with D tentatively TRBD1 (6 bases). This CDR3 is 15 amino acids long. The V gene lost 0 bases and the J gene lost 7 bases, with 15 bases spanning the gap. From germline, CDR1 is LGHDT and CDR2 YNNKEL (reference sequence). CDR3 loop: CASSQDSGGRGGYTF. Written as DNA, the CDR3 is TGTGCCAGCAGCCAAGATTCGGGGGGGCGGGGTGGCTACACCTTC.

This rearrangement joins TRBV11-2 to TRBJ1-2; TRBD1 matches at 9 bases. The CDR3 runs 15 residues. CDR1 is SGHAT and CDR2 is FQNNGV in the germline V gene. Losses at the gene ends were 5 bases for V and 3 bases for J; bases not matched to a gene: 7. CDR3 amino acids: CASSERDRVYYGYTF. The CDR3 coding sequence is TGTGCCAGCAGCGAAAGGGACAGGGTTTACTATGGCTACACCTTC.